This is a list of T cell receptor beta chains from one sample in a study of T cell responses to AZD1222 COVID-19 vaccine. Sequencing used immunoSEQ multiplex PCR; TCRdb keeps in-frame clones, though not all of them. The table lists roughly 100,000 clones, roughly 90% of them singletons. The material sequenced was peripheral blood, taken 28 days after the second AZD1222 dose. All receptors derive from an adult who received the AZD1222 COVID-19 vaccine. CDR3s include the opening cysteine and the closing phenylalanine or tryptophan. Each record gives: V gene, J gene, CDR3 protein.

>TRBV28|TRBJ2-2
CASRGQGTNTGELFF
>TRBV2|TRBJ1-3
CASSGDGNTIYF
>TRBV5-1|TRBJ2-5
CASTTSASGQETQYF
>TRBV28|TRBJ1-5
CASSLWGQGMGQPQHF
>TRBV9|TRBJ1-3
CASSVGTLSSGNTIYF
>TRBV7-6|TRBJ2-1
CASSLAPGQPGGEQFF
>TRBV11-2|TRBJ2-5
CASSLGLTSVELMETQYF
>TRBV25-1|TRBJ1-6
CASSEGNSPLHF
>TRBV5-4|TRBJ2-7
CASSRPAGQGIIYEQYF
>TRBV19|TRBJ1-2
CASSIEDEFYGYTF
>TRBV9|TRBJ2-3
CASSGEGAWADTQYF
>TRBV9|TRBJ2-7
CASSVGGTGIYEQYF
>TRBV28|TRBJ1-5
CASMGRGGNQPQHF
>TRBV3-1/TRBV3-2|TRBJ2-5
CASSYKGQGQETQYF
>TRBV19|TRBJ2-1
CASSPSSGRARNEQFF
>TRBV20-1|TRBJ1-6
CSAPGPPLHF
>TRBV12-3/TRBV12-4|TRBJ1-1
CASTSGVIEAFF
>TRBV9|TRBJ2-4
CASSVATQGVENIQYF
>TRBV2|TRBJ2-7
CTSRGRTPLGEQYF
>TRBV9|TRBJ2-5
CASSTGLAGGGTETQYF
>TRBV5-8|TRBJ2-1
CASSLFRGPYNEQFF
>TRBV19|TRBJ2-1
CASSIPGRGNEQFF
>TRBV19|TRBJ1-4
CASSIKPGRGEEKLFF
>TRBV29-1|TRBJ2-7
CSVLLGASYEQYF
>TRBV6-5|TRBJ1-4
CASSYTENEKLFF
>TRBV28|TRBJ1-3
CASSSGQGSGNTIYF
>TRBV10-1|TRBJ2-7
CAHRRGSYEQYF
>TRBV1|TRBJ2-1
CTSSLSPQGCYNEQFF
>TRBV3-1/TRBV3-2|TRBJ1-1
CASSRLGGNTEAFF
>TRBV6-2/TRBV6-3|TRBJ2-2
CASSYRDTGELFF
>TRBV28|TRBJ2-3
CASGTSGITDTQYF
>TRBV19|TRBJ1-5
CASSTRLRYSNQPQHF
>TRBV14|TRBJ2-3
CASSQRTSGADTQYF
>TRBV4-3|TRBJ2-4
CASSQYTTVNIQYF
>TRBV5-1|TRBJ1-3
CASRGTGNTIYF
>TRBV29-1|TRBJ1-1
CSAIVSGTEAFF
>TRBV9|TRBJ1-6
CASSGGSSSYNSPLHF
>TRBV6-2/TRBV6-3|TRBJ2-1
CASSYRLVGEQFF
>TRBV5-1|TRBJ2-3
CASSYVVPSTDTQYF
>TRBV27|TRBJ2-3
CATRTGTYPYGEYF
>TRBV7-9|TRBJ1-1
CASSLGRRGWDTEAFF
>TRBV28|TRBJ2-7
CASSSGLAGGFYEQYF
>TRBV18|TRBJ2-2
CASSPGLQVGELFF
>TRBV7-8|TRBJ2-5
CASSPSPERETQYF
>TRBV27|TRBJ1-4
CATATGEKEKLFF
>TRBV11-3|TRBJ1-1
CASSSLPTVPGQGLAFF